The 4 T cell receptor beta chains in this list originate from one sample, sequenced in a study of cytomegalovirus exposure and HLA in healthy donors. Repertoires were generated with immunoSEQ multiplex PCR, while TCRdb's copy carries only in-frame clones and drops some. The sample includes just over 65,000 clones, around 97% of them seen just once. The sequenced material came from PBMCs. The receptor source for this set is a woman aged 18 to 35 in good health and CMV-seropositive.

CDR3 bases: TGTGCCAGCAGCTCACTCACCTTAGACAATCAGCCCCAGCATTTT. Protein product: CASSSLTLDNQPQHF. V is TRBV28 and J is TRBJ1-5; D is unresolved. The length of the CDR3 is 15 residues. Per the germline V gene, CDR1 is MDHEN and CDR2 is SYDVKM. Trimming removed 6 bases at V and 3 bases at J, with 15 bases between. The whole variable domain, remainder taken from reference TRBV28 and TRBJ1-5, is DVKVTQSSRYLVKRTGEKVFLECVQDMDHENMFWYRQDPGLGLRLIYFSYDVKMKEKGDIPEGYSVSREKKERFSLILESASTNQTSMYLCASSSLTLDNQPQHFGDGTRLSIL.

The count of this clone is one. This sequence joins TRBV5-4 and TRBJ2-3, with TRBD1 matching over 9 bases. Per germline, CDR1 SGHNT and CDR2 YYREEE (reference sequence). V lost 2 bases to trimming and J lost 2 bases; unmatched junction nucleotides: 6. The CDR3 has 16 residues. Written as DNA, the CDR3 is TGTGCCAGCAGCTTACTTCGGACAGGGGTCACAGATACGCAGTATTTT. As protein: CASSLLRTGVTDTQYF.

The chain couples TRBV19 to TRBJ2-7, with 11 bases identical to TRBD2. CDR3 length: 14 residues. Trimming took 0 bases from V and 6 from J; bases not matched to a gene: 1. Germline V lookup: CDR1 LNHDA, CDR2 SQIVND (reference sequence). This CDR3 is CASSIELAGAEQYF. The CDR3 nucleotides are TGTGCCAGTAGTATAGAACTAGCGGGAGCCGAGCAGTACTTC.

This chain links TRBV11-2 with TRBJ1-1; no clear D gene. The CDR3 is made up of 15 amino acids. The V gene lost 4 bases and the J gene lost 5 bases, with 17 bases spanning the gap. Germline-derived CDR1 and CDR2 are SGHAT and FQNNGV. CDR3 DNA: TGTGCCAGCAGCTCAAACCCGGATGGAGGGACTGAAGCTTTCTTT. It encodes CASSSNPDGGTEAFF.